These 28 T cell receptor beta chains were all obtained from the same sample, sequenced in a study of blood T cell repertoires in COVID-19. This table comes from immunoSEQ multiplex PCR, and its TCRdb copy is limited to in-frame clones, with some not included. Altogether more than 150,000 clones are present, about 80% being singletons, with the ten largest covering about 11%. Material for sequencing was PBMCs or T cells enriched from blood (not recorded which). The receptor source for this set is a man between 50 and 59 years old who had recovered from COVID-19.

This clone was detected only a few times. The chain uses TRBV6-4 and TRBJ2-3; TRBD2 aligns across 7 bases. Germline lookup yields CDR1 MRHNA and CDR2 SNTAGT. The junction had 6 bases not matched to a gene; V was cut back by 0 bases and J by 3 bases. This CDR3 is built from 16 residues. Here the CDR3 reads CASSDSMGGGTDTQYF. CDR3 DNA sequence: TGTGCCAGCAGTGACTCGATGGGGGGGGGTACAGATACGCAGTATTTT.

V is TRBV27 and J is TRBJ2-7; TRBD2 might be the D (7 bases). Germline values: CDR1 MNHEY, CDR2 SMNVEV (reference sequence). V was clipped by 6 bases and J by 3 bases, with 21 bases between them. The CDR3 length is 16 residues. CDR3 bases: TGTGCCAGCAGCCGTGGGGGCGGGAGACCTTACTACGAGCAGTACTTC. This encodes CASSRGGGRPYYEQYF.

This clone has only a few counts. The chain is built from TRBV12-5 and TRBJ2-3; no reliable D call. This CDR3 is built from 12 residues. The V end lost 6 bases, the J end lost 0 bases, and 4 bases lay between the germline ends. Germline V gene sequence: CDR1 LGHNT, CDR2 FRNRAP. CDR3 region: CASGTSTDTQYF. CDR3 DNA sequence: TGTGCTAGTGGGACTAGCACAGATACGCAGTATTTT.

This clone was seen a single time. The chain combines TRBV6-5 with TRBJ2-7, with TRBD1 identical over 11 bases. The V and J ends lost 4 bases and 2 bases, in that order; junction bases with no gene match: 7. This CDR3 has 16 amino acids. From germline, CDR1 is MNHEY and CDR2 SVGAGI. The CDR3 loop is CASSSSRGQGAYEQYF. The DNA for the CDR3 is TGTGCCAGCAGTTCCTCCCGGGGACAGGGGGCCTACGAGCAGTACTTC.

The V and J genes are TRBV9 and TRBJ1-2; possibly TRBD1 for D (6 bases). The V gene lost 2 bases and the J gene lost 0 bases, with 11 bases spanning the gap. Germline assignment: CDR1 SGDLS and CDR2 YYNGEE. This CDR3 contains 15 residues. The CDR3 DNA sequence: TGTGCCAGCAGCGTCGCGACAGGTTCTAACTATGGCTACACCTTC. It encodes CASSVATGSNYGYTF.

The chain combines TRBV27 with TRBJ1-5; 7 bases align to TRBD1. V was pared by 6 bases and J by 0 bases, with 5 bases of the junction left unmatched. This CDR3 has 15 amino acids. The germline V gene has CDR1 MNHEY and CDR2 SMNVEV (reference sequence). The DNA of the CDR3 is TGTGCCAGCAGCTCTCAGGGGGTTAGCAATCAGCCCCAGCATTTT. Encoded protein: CASSSQGVSNQPQHF.

The rearrangement uses TRBV20-1 and TRBJ2-7; D is uncertain. Deletions cut 3 bases from V and 4 bases from J, with 19 bases between. The V gene's germline CDR1 is DFQATT and CDR2 SNEGSKA (reference sequence). The CDR3 spans 15 residues. Written as DNA, the CDR3 is TGCAGTGCTAGTTTCCCGAAGAGAGGCGAATACGAGCAGTACTTC. It is translated as CSASFPKRGEYEQYF.

The V gene is TRBV7-2, the J gene TRBJ1-6; D call uncertain. The CDR3 runs to 17 residues. Trimming left V 5 bases short and J 5 bases short, with 19 bases between. Germline CDR1 reads SGHTA; CDR2 reads FQGNSA. The CDR3 is CASSVELAVLNNSPLHF. CDR3 in DNA: TGTGCCAGCAGCGTAGAGTTGGCGGTGCTAAATAATTCACCCCTCCACTTT.

The V call is TRBV7-8, the J call TRBJ1-6; D unclear. Germline assignment: CDR1 SGHVS and CDR2 FQNEAQ. The V gene lost 2 bases and the J gene lost 7 bases, with 9 bases spanning the gap. The CDR3 covers 14 residues. CDR3 in amino acids: CASSLFVENSPLHF. The CDR3 coding sequence is TGTGCCAGCAGCTTATTTGTGGAGAATTCACCCCTCCACTTT.

V gene TRBV21-1 combines with J gene TRBJ1-5; the table assigns TRBD1, which was not confirmed against the DNA. TRBV21-1 is assigned pseudogene status. The CDR3 covers 13 residues. The DNA for the CDR3 is TGTGCCATTACAGGGGGCCGAGATCAGCCCCAGCATTTT. Protein product: CAITGGRDQPQHF.

V is TRBV5-1 and J is TRBJ1-3; tentative D call: TRBD1 (6 bases). With 0 bases removed from V and 0 bases from J, the gap between germline ends came to 7 bases. Germline assignment: CDR1 SGHRS and CDR2 YFSETQ. The CDR3 runs to 15 residues. CDR3 residues: CASSLGGGSGNTIYF. CDR3 sequence (DNA): TGCGCCAGCAGCTTGGGAGGGGGCTCTGGAAACACCATATATTTT.

The rearrangement links TRBV6-5 to TRBJ2-5; maybe TRBD2 (6 bases). The CDR3 spans 13 residues. CDR1 MNHEY and CDR2 SVGAGI come from the germline V gene. With 3 bases removed from V and 7 bases from J, the gap between germline ends came to 12 bases. CDR3 in amino acids: CASSYGGTGTQYF. Here the CDR3 DNA reads TGTGCCAGCAGTTATGGGGGGACTGGGACCCAGTACTTC.

The chain recombines TRBV4-1 with TRBJ1-1; possible D gene TRBD1, 6 bases. Between the trimmed V and J ends, which lost 2 bases and 4 bases, there was a span of 11 bases. Germline loops: CDR1 MGHRA, CDR2 YSYEKL. The CDR3 extends over 14 amino acids. DNA of the CDR3: TGCGCCAGCAGCCAACAAAGGGGGGGCACTGAAGCTTTCTTT. It codes for CASSQQRGGTEAFF.

The chain recombines TRBV28 with TRBJ2-3; the D gene is possibly TRBD2 (5 bases). Trimming removed 10 bases from V and 0 bases from J, with 20 bases in between. Germline CDR1 MDHEN, CDR2 SYDVKM. The CDR3 totals 16 residues. The CDR3 DNA follows: TGTGCCACTGGGGTCGCGGGCGTAGGCAGCACAGATACGCAGTATTTT. As protein: CATGVAGVGSTDTQYF.

The gene calls are TRBV21-1 and TRBJ2-7; the D call TRBD2 from the table was never checked on the DNA. TRBV21-1 is classified as a pseudogene. The CDR3 has 18 residues. The CDR3 DNA follows: TGTGCCAGCAGCAAAGCGTTTCGGCTAGCGGGAGCCGTATACGAGCAGTACTTC. Amino acid sequence: CASSKAFRLAGAVYEQYF.

This CDR3 reads CATSDPGQGYDGYTF. In DNA form, the CDR3 reads TGTGCCACCAGTGACCCCGGACAGGGCTATGATGGCTACACCTTC. The chain recombines TRBV24-1 with TRBJ1-2; 8 nucleotides match TRBD1. J gave up 6 bases and V 4 bases, and 9 bases lay outside the gene matches. CDR1 is KGHDR and CDR2 is SFDVKD in the germline V gene. This CDR3 region has 15 residues.

The V and J genes are TRBV3-1 (or the pseudogene TRBV3-2) and TRBJ1-2; no firm D call. Trimming removed 4 bases from V and 2 bases from J, with 14 bases in between. This CDR3 has 15 amino acids. Germline loops: CDR1 LGHDT, CDR2 YNNKEL (reference sequence). The CDR3 DNA sequence: TGTGCCAGCAGCCCAAGGAGGGAGGCGAACTATGGCTACACCTTC. Encoded protein: CASSPRREANYGYTF.

The V gene is TRBV7-3, the J gene TRBJ2-1; 7 nucleotides align to TRBD2. The CDR3 covers 15 residues. In germline, CDR1 is SGHTA, CDR2 FQGTGA. V gave up 5 bases and J gave up 3 bases; unmatched junction bases: 7. The CDR3, as DNA: TGTGCCAGCAGCCAGGTAGCGGGTCTCTACAATGAGCAGTTCTTC. Translation: CASSQVAGLYNEQFF.

The rearrangement joins TRBV28 to TRBJ2-7, with D maybe TRBD2 (5 bases). The length of the CDR3 is 14 residues. V shed 6 bases and J shed 3 bases, with 15 bases lying between them. Germline V gene data show CDR1 as MDHEN and CDR2 as SYDVKM. The CDR3 DNA sequence: TGTGCCAGCAGCCTTGTAACGGCGGGCTACGAGCAGTACTTC. Translated: CASSLVTAGYEQYF.

In this sample, this clone turned up a few times. The rearrangement links TRBV11-2 to TRBJ2-5; D possibly corresponds to TRBD2 (6 bases). Germline V gene lookup returns CDR1 SGHAT and CDR2 FQNNGV. This CDR3 spans 15 amino acids. Trimming removed 3 bases at V and 2 bases at J, with 13 bases between. This chain's CDR3 is CASSFGLPQQETQYF. The DNA of the CDR3 is TGTGCCAGCAGCTTCGGACTACCCCAACAAGAGACCCAGTACTTC.

The chain joins TRBV29-1 to TRBJ1-6; D gene unclear. This CDR3 is 14 amino acids long. CDR1 and CDR2 from the germline V gene are SQVTM and ANQGSEA. Trimming stripped 5 bases from V and 9 bases from J, with 17 bases between. DNA for the CDR3: TGCAGCGTTAGAACAGACCGGGGAGGTTCACCCCTCCACTTT. It yields the protein CSVRTDRGGSPLHF.

The chain's CDR3 is CASTGGHEQYF. DNA of the CDR3: TGTGCCAGCACAGGGGGACACGAGCAGTACTTC. The chain carries TRBV6-5 and TRBJ2-7; TRBD1 agrees at 7 bases. Trimming at V came to 7 bases and at J to 5 bases, leaving 2 bases not matched to a gene. Germline V lookup: CDR1 MNHEY, CDR2 SVGAGI. The CDR3 runs to 11 residues.

V gene TRBV7-3 combines with J gene TRBJ2-1; TRBD1 matches at 7 bases. From germline, CDR1 is SGHTA and CDR2 FQGTGA. The J segment lost 4 bases and the V segment lost 3 bases, leaving 3 bases of the junction unmatched. This CDR3 region has 14 residues. CDR3 nucleotide sequence: TGTGCCAGCAGCTTCCGGGACAGTTACAATGAGCAGTTCTTC. Translation gives CASSFRDSYNEQFF.

The chain uses TRBV4-1 and TRBJ2-2, with 11 bases matching TRBD1. The germline V gene encodes CDR1 MGHRA and CDR2 YSYEKL. CDR3 length equals 21 residues. J lost 0 bases, V lost 0 bases, and 12 bases had no gene match. The CDR3 here is CASSQDRRDRGSRANTGELFF. CDR3 DNA: TGCGCCAGCAGCCAAGATCGGCGGGACAGGGGGTCACGGGCGAACACCGGGGAGCTGTTTTTT.

This clone has a single count. The rearrangement uses TRBV29-1 and TRBJ1-4; the D is unclear. This CDR3 is built from 13 residues. Trimming left V 5 bases short and J 6 bases short, with 13 bases between. Per the germline V gene, CDR1 is SQVTM and CDR2 is ANQGSEA. Here the CDR3 reads CSVLVTRDEKLFF. The CDR3 region has the DNA TGCAGCGTTCTGGTGACCCGGGATGAAAAACTGTTTTTT.

The chain carries TRBV11-2 and TRBJ1-1; D not certain. CDR1 is SGHAT, CDR2 FQNNGV, per germline. CDR3 length: 13 residues. The V end was cut by 4 bases, the J end by 0 bases, with 6 bases between. The DNA of the CDR3 is TGTGCCAGCAGCTCCTCCCTGAACACTGAAGCTTTCTTT. This translates into CASSSSLNTEAFF.

The chain employs TRBV4-1 and TRBJ2-7; TRBD2 agrees at 9 bases. With 3 bases clipped from V and 4 bases from J, the junction kept 7 bases outside the gene matches. The CDR3 totals 15 residues. Germline CDR1 and CDR2: MGHRA and YSYEKL. The CDR3 coding sequence is TGCGCCAGCAGCCAGGATCCGGGACTAGCTTACGAGCAGTACTTC. Protein: CASSQDPGLAYEQYF.

The rearrangement uses TRBV28 and TRBJ2-1; tentative D call: TRBD2 (6 bases). The length of the CDR3 is 14 residues. CDR1 is MDHEN and CDR2 is SYDVKM in the germline V gene. Trimming shortened V by 5 bases and J by 6 bases, and 14 bases separated the two germline ends. The CDR3 region is CASSPGGTVNEQFF. As DNA, the CDR3 is TGTGCCAGCAGTCCCGGCGGGACGGTCAATGAGCAGTTCTTC.